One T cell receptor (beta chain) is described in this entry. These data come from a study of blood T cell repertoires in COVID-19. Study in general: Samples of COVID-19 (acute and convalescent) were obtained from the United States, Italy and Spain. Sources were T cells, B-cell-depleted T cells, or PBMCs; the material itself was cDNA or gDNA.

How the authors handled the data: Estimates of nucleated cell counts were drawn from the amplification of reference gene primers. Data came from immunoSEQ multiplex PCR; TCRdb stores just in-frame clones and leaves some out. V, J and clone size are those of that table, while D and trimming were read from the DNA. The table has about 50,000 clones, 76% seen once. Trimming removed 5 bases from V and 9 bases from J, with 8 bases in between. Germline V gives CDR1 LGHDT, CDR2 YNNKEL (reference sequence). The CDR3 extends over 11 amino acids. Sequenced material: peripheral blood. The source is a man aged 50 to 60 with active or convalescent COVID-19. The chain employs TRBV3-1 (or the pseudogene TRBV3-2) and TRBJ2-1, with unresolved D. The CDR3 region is CASSDWVEQFF. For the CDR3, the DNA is TGTGCCAGCAGCGACTGGGTTGAGCAGTTCTTC.